The 19 T cell receptor beta chains below were found in one sample sequenced in a study of shared clonotypes between healthy human individuals (TCRdb year 2020). The library relied on the immunoSEQ multiplex PCR assay. The table comes from immuneACCESS by way of TCRdb, which keeps in-frame sequences with V and J called. Part of the clones is missing from these tables; in studies checked, under half for an unresolved V gene and the rest for unknown reasons. This sample has about half a million clones in its table, and 75% to 85% of those were observed once. The ten largest clones capture approximately 12% of the sample. The source material was PBMCs. The receptor set was obtained from a woman in her thirties or forties in good health. Some clones in this sample may be carry-over from other donors' samples.

J is TRBJ2-7 and V is TRBV7-9; 7 bases are shared with TRBD2. The junction had 3 bases not matched to a gene; V was cut back by 1 base and J by 0 bases. The CDR3 contains 15 residues. CDR1 SEHNR and CDR2 FQNEAQ come from the germline V gene (reference sequence). The CDR3 reads CASSLVGLVSYEQYF. CDR3 nucleotide sequence: TGTGCCAGCAGCTTAGTAGGACTAGTCTCCTACGAGCAGTACTTC.

In this sample, this clone turned up a few times. The chain joins TRBV30 to TRBJ2-3; no clear D. There are 14 residues in the CDR3. Between the trimmed V and J ends, which lost 0 bases and 6 bases, there was a span of 13 bases. The germline CDR1 and CDR2 sequences are GTSNPN and SVGIG (reference sequence). The CDR3 here is CAWSVITVGDTQYF. CDR3 bases: TGTGCCTGGAGTGTCATCACCGTAGGCGATACGCAGTATTTT.

The chain uses TRBV10-1 and TRBJ2-1; TRBD2 agrees at 8 bases. The CDR3 covers 14 residues. V gave up 3 bases and J gave up 7 bases; unmatched junction bases: 5. The germline V gene encodes CDR1 WNHNN and CDR2 SYGVQD (reference sequence). The CDR3 region has the DNA TGCGCCAGCAGTGAAAGCGGGAGACGGAATGAGCAGTTCTTC. Translating gives CASSESGRRNEQFF.

This chain links TRBV7-9 with TRBJ2-1; no definite D call. The CDR3 totals 14 residues. V shed 2 bases and J shed 6 bases, with 11 bases lying between them. The germline V gene has CDR1 SEHNR and CDR2 FQNEAQ (reference sequence). CDR3 region: CASSLIDNLNEQFF. The CDR3 nucleotides are TGTGCCAGCAGCTTAATCGACAACCTCAATGAGCAGTTCTTC.

V and J are TRBV5-1 and TRBJ2-7, with 12 nucleotides matching TRBD1. Trimming at V came to 1 base and at J to 3 bases, leaving 8 bases not matched to a gene. Germline loops: CDR1 SGHRS, CDR2 YFSETQ. There are 17 residues in the CDR3. The CDR3 DNA sequence: TGCGCCAGCAGCTTGCCCCGGGACAGGGGGCTTTACTACGAGCAGTACTTC. This sequence encodes CASSLPRDRGLYYEQYF.

This chain joins TRBV15 and TRBJ2-5; no firm D call. Germline CDR1 LNHNV, CDR2 YYDKDF (reference sequence). V was cut by 1 base and J by 4 bases, with 19 bases left in between. This CDR3 comprises 17 residues. The CDR3 region is CATSRAQGARAAETQYF. The CDR3 DNA follows: TGTGCCACCAGCAGAGCCCAAGGCGCACGGGCTGCAGAGACCCAGTACTTC.

As to this clone: In the same sample, other DNA sequences code for this CDR3. The genes are TRBV7-2 and TRBJ2-5; 9 positions match TRBD1. The CDR3 totals 15 residues. In germline, CDR1 is SGHTA, CDR2 FQGNSA. The junction had 5 bases not matched to a gene; V was cut back by 5 bases and J by 1 base. Written as DNA, the CDR3 is TGTGCCAGCAGCCTAGGGGACAGGGCCCAAGAGACCCAGTACTTC. Amino acids: CASSLGDRAQETQYF. The full variable domain, completed using reference TRBV7-2 and TRBJ2-5, is GAGVSQSPSNKVTEKGKDVELRCDPISGHTALYWYRQSLGQGLEFLIYFQGNSAPDKSGLPSDRFSAERTGGSVSTLTIQRTQQEDSAVYLCASSLGDRAQETQYFGPGTRLLVL.

The gene calls are TRBV11-3 and TRBJ1-6; D remains unclear. Germline V CDR1 and CDR2: SGHNT, YENEEA. Between the trimmed V and J ends, which lost 2 bases and 5 bases, there was a span of 7 bases. The CDR3 loop spans 14 amino acids. CDR3 residues: CASSLNTDNSPLHF. CDR3 nucleotide sequence: TGTGCCAGCAGCTTAAACACGGATAATTCACCCCTCCACTTT.

The rearrangement joins TRBV2 to TRBJ1-2, with 7 nucleotides matching TRBD1. Germline V gene sequence: CDR1 SNHLY, CDR2 FYNNEI. Trimming at V came to 8 bases and at J to 0 bases, leaving 27 bases not matched to a gene. The CDR3 contains 21 residues. In nucleotides, the CDR3 is TGTGCCAGCCTTCCCCTAGGGGACAGCGAAGATGTCCCAGAAGCTAACTATGGCTACACCTTC. It translates to CASLPLGDSEDVPEANYGYTF.

V gene TRBV21-1 combines with J gene TRBJ1-3; the DNA was not used to check the table's D call, TRBD1. TRBV21-1 is assigned pseudogene status. The CDR3 spans 17 residues. In DNA form, the CDR3 reads TGTGCCAGCAGCAAAGCATATCGAGGGGGCGCTGGAAACACCATATATTTT. This translates into CASSKAYRGGAGNTIYF.

V and J are TRBV18 and TRBJ1-4; 8 bases align to TRBD1. CDR3 length: 15 residues. Germline loops: CDR1 KGHSH, CDR2 LQKENI. V dropped 6 bases and J dropped 7; count of bases not matched to a gene: 10. The CDR3 bases are TGTGCCAGCTCCTATTCCGGGACAGGCTTTGAAAAACTGTTTTTT. Its protein product is CASSYSGTGFEKLFF.

This clone was seen a handful of times. The CDR3 coding sequence is TGTGCCAGTAGTATACCCGGATTAAGGTATGAGCAGTTCTTC. It specifies CASSIPGLRYEQFF. The V gene is TRBV19, the J gene TRBJ2-1; D ambiguous. V dropped 2 bases and J dropped 8 bases, with 13 bases sitting between them. The CDR3 is 14 residues long. Germline values: CDR1 LNHDA, CDR2 SQIVND (reference sequence). Using reference TRBV19 and TRBJ2-1 for the parts outside the CDR3, the full variable domain is DGGITQSPKYLFRKEGQNVTLSCEQNLNHDAMYWYRQDPGQGLRLIYYSQIVNDFQKGDIAEGYSVSREKKESFPLTVTSAQKNPTAFYLCASSIPGLRYEQFFGPGTRLTVL.

The V and J genes are TRBV19 and TRBJ1-5; D may be TRBD1 (6 bases). CDR1 and CDR2 (germline): LNHDA, SQIVND (reference sequence). The CDR3 has 13 amino acids. Trimming removed 5 bases from V and 6 bases from J, with 11 bases in between. CDR3 sequence reads: CASSAGEGQPQHF. CDR3 coding DNA: TGTGCCAGTAGTGCAGGGGAAGGTCAGCCCCAGCATTTT.

A note on this clone: The same CDR3 is also encoded by other DNA sequences in this sample. This rearrangement joins TRBV28 to TRBJ1-2; D not certain. From germline, CDR1 is MDHEN and CDR2 SYDVKM. The CDR3 has 12 residues. V was pared by 1 base and J by 4 bases, with 4 bases between. CDR3 amino acids: CASSLSSYGYTF. As DNA, the CDR3 is TGTGCCAGCAGTTTATCCTCCTATGGCTACACCTTC.

The chain links TRBV10-3 to TRBJ1-5; TRBD1 agrees at 7 bases. Germline loops: CDR1 ENHRY, CDR2 SYGVKD. CDR3 length equals 16 residues. After removal of 2 bases from V and 1 base from J, the junction contained 5 bases not matched to a gene. The DNA of the CDR3 is TGTGCCATCAGTGAGAGACAGGGTTTGAGCAATCAGCCCCAGCATTTT. Protein: CAISERQGLSNQPQHF.

The rearrangement joins TRBV6-5 to TRBJ2-5, with 8 bases aligning to TRBD1. The DNA end favors TRBJ2-7, so the J call may be wrong. Germline V CDR1 and CDR2: MNHEY, SVGAGI. The CDR3 loop spans 14 amino acids. CDR3 region: CASSYQDRAGEQYF. As DNA, the CDR3 is TGTGCCAGCAGTTACCAGGACAGGGCGGGCGAGCAGTACTTC.

The chain recombines TRBV29-1 with TRBJ2-5; the D gene could be TRBD1 or TRBD2 (5 bases each). Per germline, CDR1 SQVTM and CDR2 ANQGSEA. The CDR3 length is 15 residues. V was trimmed by 7 bases and J by 3 bases, leaving 21 bases between them. The CDR3: CSGEVWGRKKETQYF. CDR3 coding DNA: TGCAGCGGAGAGGTGTGGGGACGGAAAAAAGAGACCCAGTACTTC.

V usage is TRBV9 and J usage is TRBJ2-2, with no clear D. The length of the CDR3 is 15 residues. Germline V gives CDR1 SGDLS, CDR2 YYNGEE. The V gene lost 4 bases and the J gene lost 5 bases, with 15 bases spanning the gap. This CDR3 reads CASSPLSQQTGELFF. The CDR3 coding sequence is TGTGCCAGCAGCCCGCTGTCCCAACAAACCGGGGAGCTGTTTTTT.

A few counts support this clone. Other DNA sequences from this sample encode an identical CDR3 as well. The V and J genes are TRBV7-3 and TRBJ2-5; 13 nucleotides agree with TRBD2. Germline V gene sequence: CDR1 SGHTA, CDR2 FQGTGA. The CDR3 contains 14 residues. Trimming removed 5 bases from V and 5 bases from J; junction bases left unmatched: 2. The CDR3 region is CASSPGLAGETQYF. The DNA of the CDR3 is TGTGCCAGCAGCCCGGGACTAGCGGGGGAGACCCAGTACTTC.